A single sample is the source of the 9 T cell receptor beta chains below, sequenced in a study of blood T cell repertoires in COVID-19. Method: immunoSEQ multiplex PCR; TCRdb's copy keeps in-frame clones and lacks some. Of about 76,000 clones listed, roughly 89% are singletons. Sequenced material: peripheral blood. Every receptor here comes from a human donor in a cohort sampled during active COVID-19.

This chain joins TRBV6-4 and TRBJ2-2; 7 nucleotides match TRBD1. Germline V gene data show CDR1 as MRHNA and CDR2 as SNTAGT. The CDR3 consists of 13 residues. V was pared by 10 bases and J by 4 bases, with 6 bases of the junction left unmatched. The CDR3 is CATKGQLTGELFF. DNA for the CDR3: TGTGCCACAAAGGGACAGCTCACCGGGGAGCTGTTTTTT.

This chain uses TRBV20-1 with TRBJ2-3, with D perhaps TRBD1 (5 bases). This CDR3 is 10 amino acids long. The V end was cut by 6 bases, the J end by 9 bases, with 10 bases between. The germline gives CDR1 DFQATT, CDR2 SNEGSKA (reference sequence). The CDR3 region is CSAEQGTQYF. The DNA of the CDR3 is TGCAGTGCCGAGCAGGGCACGCAGTATTTT.

The chain carries TRBV7-2 and TRBJ1-1; 7 positions match TRBD1. Germline CDR1 is SGHTA and CDR2 is FQGNSA. CDR3 length: 14 amino acids. J was trimmed by 10 bases and V by 4 bases; bases with no gene match: 12. In nucleotides, the CDR3 is TGTGCCAGCAGCTACGTTCCGAGAGGGGGCGTAGCTTTCTTT. Translation: CASSYVPRGGVAFF.

The chain recombines TRBV7-9 with TRBJ2-4; 8 bases map to TRBD1. V lost 2 bases and J lost 5; bases outside the gene matches: 2. The CDR3 loop spans 14 amino acids. CDR1 and CDR2 (germline): SEHNR, FQNEAQ (reference sequence). The CDR3 nucleotides read TGTGCCAGCAGCTTATCAGGGGGCCAAAACATTCAGTACTTC. It codes for CASSLSGGQNIQYF.

The CDR3 nucleotides read TGTGCCAGCAGCGTAAGACAGGAGCAATACGAGCAGTACTTC. Amino acid sequence: CASSVRQEQYEQYF. The J gene is TRBJ2-7, the V gene TRBV7-3; TRBD1 is a possible D gene (6 bases). Germline values: CDR1 SGHTA, CDR2 FQGTGA. The CDR3 sequence is 14 residues long. Deletions cut 5 bases from V and 4 bases from J, with 15 bases between.

The rearrangement joins TRBV7-3 to TRBJ1-1; no clear D gene. Trimming took 3 bases from V and 3 from J, leaving 8 bases between them. This CDR3 comprises 13 residues. Germline V gene lookup returns CDR1 SGHTA and CDR2 FQGTGA. CDR3 DNA: TGTGCCAGCAGCTTTCTCGGAGACACTGAAGCTTTCTTT. The encoded protein is CASSFLGDTEAFF.

The chain combines TRBV13 with TRBJ1-3; the D gene is possibly TRBD1 (5 bases). Germline CDR1 reads PRHDT; CDR2 reads FYEKMQ (reference sequence). The CDR3 runs 16 residues. Trimming pared 5 bases from V and 0 bases from J, leaving 14 bases between. The CDR3 reads CASSTRDLHSGNTIYF. The CDR3 nucleotides read TGTGCCAGCAGCACCAGGGACTTGCACTCTGGAAACACCATATATTTT.

The chain recombines TRBV18 with TRBJ1-4; D is perhaps TRBD1 (5 bases). The ends were cut back, 3 bases at V and 5 bases at J, with 10 bases in the middle. Germline lookup yields CDR1 KGHSH and CDR2 LQKENI. There are 14 residues in the CDR3. This CDR3 is CASSPGLGNEKLFF. The CDR3 region has the DNA TGTGCCAGCTCACCGGGGCTTGGGAATGAAAAACTGTTTTTT.

The rearrangement joins TRBV24-1 to TRBJ2-7; tentatively, D is TRBD2 (5 bases). Germline CDR1 and CDR2: KGHDR and SFDVKD. V shed 4 bases and J shed 1 base, with 7 bases lying between them. The CDR3 extends over 13 amino acids. Here the CDR3 DNA reads TGTGCCACCAGTGAAACGGGATCCTACGAGCAGTACTTC. Its protein is CATSETGSYEQYF.